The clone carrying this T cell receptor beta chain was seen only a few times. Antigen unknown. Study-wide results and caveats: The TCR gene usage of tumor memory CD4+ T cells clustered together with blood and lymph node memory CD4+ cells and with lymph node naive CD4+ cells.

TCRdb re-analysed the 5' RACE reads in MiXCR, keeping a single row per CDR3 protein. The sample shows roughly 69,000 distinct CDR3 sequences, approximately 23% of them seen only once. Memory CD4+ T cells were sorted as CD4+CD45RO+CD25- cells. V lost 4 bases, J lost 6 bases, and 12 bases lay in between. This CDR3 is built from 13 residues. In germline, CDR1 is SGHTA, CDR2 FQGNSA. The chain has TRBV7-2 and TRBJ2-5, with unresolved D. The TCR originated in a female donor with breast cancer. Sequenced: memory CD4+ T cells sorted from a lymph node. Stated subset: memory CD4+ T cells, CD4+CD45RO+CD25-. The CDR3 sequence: CASSSPLFQTQYF. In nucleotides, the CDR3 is TGTGCCAGCAGCTCCCCCCTTTTCCAGACCCAGTACTTC.